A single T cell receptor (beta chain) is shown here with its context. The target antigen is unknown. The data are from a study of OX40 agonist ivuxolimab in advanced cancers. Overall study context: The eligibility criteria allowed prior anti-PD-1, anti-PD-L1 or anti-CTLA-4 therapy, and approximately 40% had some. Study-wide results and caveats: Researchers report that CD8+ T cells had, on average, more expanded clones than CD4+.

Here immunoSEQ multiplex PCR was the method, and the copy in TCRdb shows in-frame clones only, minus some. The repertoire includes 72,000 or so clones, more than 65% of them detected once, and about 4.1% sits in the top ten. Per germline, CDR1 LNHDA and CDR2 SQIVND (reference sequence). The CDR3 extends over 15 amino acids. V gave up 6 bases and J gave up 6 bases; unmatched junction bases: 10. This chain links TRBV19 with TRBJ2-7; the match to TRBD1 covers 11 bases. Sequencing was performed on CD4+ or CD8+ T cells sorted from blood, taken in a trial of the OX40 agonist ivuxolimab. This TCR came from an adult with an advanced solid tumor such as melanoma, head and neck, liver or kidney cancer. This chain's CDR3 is CASSHRTGGNSEQYF. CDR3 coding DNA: TGTGCCAGTAGCCATCGGACAGGGGGCAACTCCGAGCAGTACTTC.